This T cell receptor beta chain was observed in a study of cytomegalovirus exposure and HLA in healthy donors. Looking at the study overall: In terms of ancestry, the Caucasian-associated cluster contained roughly four fifths of the roughly 360 genotyped donors.

Germline assignment: CDR1 SGHTA and CDR2 FQGNSA. The CDR3 loop spans 13 amino acids. V was shortened by 4 bases and J by 1 base, with 7 bases between the two germline ends. As for this clone: Antigen: not known.

Study results and limitations: Exclusion applied to some V segments, including TRBV6-2 and TRBV6-3, as they were indistinguishable. Most of the TCR beta V segments (in an earlier analysis) were productive either about 87% or about 30% of the time. Fewer N-insertions (relative to the approximately 670-donor mean) were reportedly seen in an Asian-associated ancestry cluster in a later analysis.

The PCR used 60 Vbeta and 13 Jbeta primers. This table comes from immunoSEQ multiplex PCR, and its TCRdb copy is limited to in-frame clones, with some not included. Altogether 35,000 to 55,000 clones are present, approximately 77% being singletons, with the ten largest covering 1.4%. This sequence originates from a man younger than 45 in good health and CMV-seronegative. Sequenced material: PBMCs. The chain couples TRBV7-2 to TRBJ2-5; perhaps TRBD1 as D (6 bases). This CDR3 is CASSYRAQETQYF. Here the CDR3 DNA reads TGTGCCAGCAGCTACAGGGCCCAAGAGACCCAGTACTTC.